The 23 T cell receptor beta chains presented below share a single source sample, sequenced in a study of cytomegalovirus exposure and HLA in healthy donors (dated by TCRdb to 2015 to 2018). To prepare the library, the immunoSEQ multiplex PCR assay was applied. A mixture of 60 forward primers for TCR Vbeta segments and 13 reverse primers for TCR Jbeta segments was used in the multiplex PCR. The source is immuneACCESS, and TCRdb retained only in-frame sequences with V and J called. Part of the clones is not carried over; for the studies checked, unresolved V genes explain less than half of this, and the remainder is unexplained. The sample records 200,000 to 300,000 clones, more than 75% of which are singletons. The ten largest make up about 0.25% of the sample. Sequenced material: PBMCs. All receptors derive from a girl aged 2 to 10 in good health and CMV-seronegative.

The rearrangement uses TRBV20-1 and TRBJ2-1; D call uncertain. V lost 4 bases and J lost 13, with 14 bases in between. The CDR3 length is 11 residues. CDR1 and CDR2 from the germline V gene are DFQATT and SNEGSKA (reference sequence). The CDR3 coding sequence is TGCAGTGCTAAGAACTCTCGCTCTCAGTTCTTC. Its translation is CSAKNSRSQFF.

The V and J genes are TRBV6-5 and TRBJ1-2; TRBD1 matches 11 bases. The V gene's germline CDR1 is MNHEY and CDR2 SVGAGI. This CDR3 region has 15 residues. J lost 5 bases, V lost 5 bases, and 7 bases had no gene match. CDR3 DNA sequence: TGTGCCAGCAGTGTAACCGGGACAGGGGGATATGGCTACACCTTC. Its translation: CASSVTGTGGYGYTF.

The gene calls are TRBV27 and TRBJ1-2, with D hard to call. CDR1 MNHEY and CDR2 SMNVEV come from the germline V gene (reference sequence). This CDR3 has 15 residues. V shed 7 bases and J shed 5 bases, with 20 bases lying between them. This CDR3 is CASNMKAGYPYGYTF. CDR3 sequence (DNA): TGTGCCAGCAACATGAAGGCGGGTTACCCTTATGGCTACACCTTC.

This rearrangement joins TRBV30 to TRBJ2-1; 8 positions agree with TRBD1. In germline, CDR1 is GTSNPN, CDR2 SVGIG (reference sequence). V dropped 3 bases and J dropped 6; count of bases not matched to a gene: 4. CDR3 length equals 13 residues. This CDR3 is CAWSRGRPNEQFF. The CDR3 DNA follows: TGTGCCTGGAGCAGGGGGCGCCCCAATGAGCAGTTCTTC.

The V and J genes are TRBV5-1 and TRBJ2-1; the match to TRBD2 covers 10 bases. Germline V gene data show CDR1 as SGHRS and CDR2 as YFSETQ. This CDR3 has 16 amino acids. V gave up 2 bases and J gave up 7 bases; unmatched junction bases: 9. The CDR3 loop reads CASSFGSGGARNEQFF. In nucleotides, the CDR3 is TGCGCCAGCAGCTTTGGAAGCGGGGGGGCCAGGAATGAGCAGTTCTTC.

This chain joins TRBV7-9 and TRBJ2-1; 7 positions agree with TRBD2. Trimming at V came to 5 bases and at J to 6 bases, leaving 7 bases not matched to a gene. Germline V lookup: CDR1 SEHNR, CDR2 FQNEAQ (reference sequence). The CDR3 runs to 14 residues. The CDR3 reads CASSPMGEGNEQFF. CDR3 nucleotides: TGTGCCAGCAGCCCCATGGGGGAGGGCAATGAGCAGTTCTTC. The variable domain in full, with the rest retrieved from reference TRBV7-9 and TRBJ2-1, is DTGVSQNPRHKITKRGQNVTFRCDPISEHNRLYWYRQTLGQGPEFLTYFQNEAQLEKSRLLSDRFSAERPKGSFSTLEIQRTEQGDSAMYLCASSPMGEGNEQFFGPGTRLTVL.

In this sample, this clone turned up a few times. J is TRBJ2-5 and V is TRBV2; the D is unclear. The germline V and J ends were trimmed by 2 bases and 4 bases, with 8 bases remaining between them. There are 13 residues in the CDR3. Germline CDR1 is SNHLY and CDR2 is FYNNEI. CDR3: CASSETTVETQYF. CDR3 DNA sequence: TGTGCCAGCAGTGAAACTACGGTAGAGACCCAGTACTTC.

The V gene is TRBV10-2, the J gene TRBJ2-7, with TRBD2 as a possible D gene (7 bases). Per the germline V gene, CDR1 is WSHSY and CDR2 is SAAADI. The CDR3 length is 15 residues. Deletions cut 7 bases from V and 5 bases from J, with 21 bases between. The CDR3 reads CASTGLAGALDEQYF. The DNA of the CDR3 is TGCGCCAGCACAGGGCTTGCGGGGGCCTTGGACGAGCAGTACTTC.

The V and J genes are TRBV11-1 and TRBJ2-7; D not certain. This CDR3 is built from 13 residues. CDR1 is SGHAT, CDR2 FQDESV, per germline (reference sequence). V was pared by 3 bases and J by 3 bases, with 9 bases between. The CDR3 nucleotides read TGTGCCAGCAGCTTGGCACAGAACTACGAGCAGTACTTC. This translates into CASSLAQNYEQYF.

The chain combines TRBV5-1 with TRBJ2-3; TRBD2 might be the D (6 bases). The germline V and J ends were trimmed by 0 bases and 5 bases, with 13 bases remaining between them. This CDR3 region has 15 residues. Germline values: CDR1 SGHRS, CDR2 YFSETQ. DNA of the CDR3: TGCGCCAGCAGCTTGGATACGGGAGTGATAGATACGCAGTATTTT. It is translated as CASSLDTGVIDTQYF.

The chain has TRBV7-9 and TRBJ2-2, with 7 bases aligning to TRBD2. V lost 5 bases, J lost 5 bases, and 2 bases stayed unmatched. CDR1 is SEHNR and CDR2 is FQNEAQ in the germline V gene (reference sequence). CDR3 size: 13 residues. CDR3 in DNA: TGTGCCAGCAGCCAGCGGGGAACCGGGGAGCTGTTTTTT. Translation: CASSQRGTGELFF.

V and J are TRBV29-1 and TRBJ2-5, with D unresolved. From germline, CDR1 is SQVTM and CDR2 ANQGSEA. V lost 6 bases and J 5 bases, leaving 10 bases between the germline ends. This CDR3 has 11 amino acids. This chain's CDR3 is CSVETGETQYF. The CDR3 nucleotides read TGCAGCGTCGAGACCGGGGAGACCCAGTACTTC.

This clone has a handful of counts. This chain links TRBV6-5 with TRBJ1-6; 8 bases fit TRBD1. Losses at the gene ends were 6 bases for V and 8 bases for J; bases not matched to a gene: 6. Looked up from germline, CDR1 is MNHEY and CDR2 is SVGAGI. The CDR3 spans 14 residues. CDR3 protein: CASRKDRGYSPLHF. Written as DNA, the CDR3 is TGTGCCAGCAGGAAAGACAGGGGCTATTCACCCCTCCACTTT.

The V and J genes are TRBV7-8 and TRBJ2-7, with a weak D call TRBD2 (6 bases). The CDR3 covers 15 residues. V lost 5 bases, J lost 2 bases, and 16 bases lay in between. From germline, CDR1 is SGHVS and CDR2 FQNEAQ. The chain's CDR3 is CASSPTPGGTYEQYF. The CDR3 nucleotides are TGTGCCAGCAGCCCTACCCCGGGCGGGACCTACGAGCAGTACTTC.

The chain is built from TRBV7-9 and TRBJ2-1; 8 nucleotides align to TRBD1. After removal of 11 bases from V and 5 bases from J, the junction contained 2 bases not matched to a gene. This CDR3 is 11 amino acids long. Germline V gene data show CDR1 as SEHNR and CDR2 as FQNEAQ (reference sequence). CDR3 nucleotide sequence: TGTGCCGAGGACAGGGACAATGAGCAGTTCTTC. It specifies CAEDRDNEQFF.

As regards this clone: A read error is likely, as this CDR3 ends without the conserved phenylalanine or tryptophan. No DNA is shown, since the ends of the CDR3 on it are uncertain; the CDR3 is the one TCRdb lists. The chain couples TRBV21-1 to TRBJ1-4; the table assigns TRBD1, which was not confirmed against the DNA. TRBV21-1 is deemed a pseudogene. A total of 10 residues make up the CDR3, ends included. CDR3 residues: CASSKVKEGV.

The chain carries TRBV10-2 and TRBJ1-6; TRBD1 matches 7 bases. The CDR3 contains 13 residues. Germline V gives CDR1 WSHSY, CDR2 SAAADI. With 4 bases clipped from V and 7 bases from J, the junction kept 1 base outside the gene matches. DNA of the CDR3: TGCGCCAGCAGTGGACAGGGCAATTCACCCCTCCACTTT. Translation: CASSGQGNSPLHF.

To note about this clone: This specimen includes other DNA sequences encoding the same CDR3. The genes are TRBV5-1 and TRBJ2-7; D might be TRBD2 (5 bases). Trimming cost V 0 bases and J 6 bases, with 7 bases left between them. This CDR3 region has 12 residues. Looked up from germline, CDR1 is SGHRS and CDR2 is YFSETQ. The CDR3 DNA follows: TGCGCCAGCAGCTTGGCGGGGAGCGAGCAGTACTTC. This gives the protein CASSLAGSEQYF.

CDR3 region: CAGGRGTEAFF. The CDR3, as DNA: TGTGCCGGCGGGCGGGGGACTGAAGCTTTCTTT. The chain links TRBV30 to TRBJ1-1, with D tentatively TRBD1 (5 bases). V gave up 8 bases and J gave up 5 bases, with 12 bases separating them. This CDR3 has 11 amino acids. Germline assignment: CDR1 GTSNPN and CDR2 SVGIG (reference sequence).

This clone was detected only once. The chain employs TRBV6-1 and TRBJ2-3; D call uncertain. Germline CDR1 reads MNHNS; CDR2 reads SASEGT. The CDR3 contains 12 residues. Trimming left V 6 bases short and J 0 bases short, with 4 bases between. The DNA for the CDR3 is TGTGCCAGCAGGGCTAGCACAGATACGCAGTATTTT. Its translation: CASRASTDTQYF.

This rearrangement joins TRBV2 to TRBJ2-3, with D maybe TRBD1 (5 bases). Germline V gives CDR1 SNHLY, CDR2 FYNNEI. The CDR3 loop spans 15 amino acids. V was clipped by 6 bases and J by 9 bases, with 22 bases between them. CDR3 in amino acids: CASRTDPRSDGTQYF. For the CDR3, the DNA is TGTGCCAGCAGGACAGATCCCAGATCGGATGGAACGCAGTATTTT.

J is TRBJ2-5 and V is TRBV6-5; D gene unclear. Looked up from germline, CDR1 is MNHEY and CDR2 is SVGAGI. The CDR3 extends over 12 amino acids. Trimming took 7 bases from V and 2 from J, leaving 8 bases between them. CDR3 in amino acids: CASKSGQETQYF. The CDR3 DNA sequence: TGTGCCAGCAAGTCGGGTCAAGAGACCCAGTACTTC.

The chain couples TRBV4-2 to TRBJ2-7; TRBD2 agrees at 8 bases. The CDR3 totals 15 residues. J lost 3 bases, V lost 1 base, and 5 bases had no gene match. Germline loops: CDR1 LGHNA, CDR2 YNFKEQ. CDR3 in DNA: TGTGCCAGCAGCCAAGGCCAGACTAGCGACTACGAGCAGTACTTC. It is translated as CASSQGQTSDYEQYF.